These 12 T cell receptor beta chains came from one sample sequenced in a study of post-analysis software for immune sequencing data. These receptors have no identified antigens. The library was made from cDNA and included unique molecular identifiers. Each CDR3 protein is one row after TCRdb ran MiXCR on the PCR reads. The sample has 800,000 to 950,000 distinct CDR3 sequences, 53% seen once. Overall study findings and caveats: About 5 TRBV segments were more frequent in patients than controls; TRBV5-6, TRBV5-1 and TRBV20-1 belonged to this group.

The sample comprised blood. All receptors come from a girl aged 5 to 17 with multiple sclerosis.

The gene calls are TRBV12-3 or TRBV12-4 and TRBJ2-5, with unresolved D. The V gene lost 5 bases and the J gene lost 5 bases, with 18 bases spanning the gap. The CDR3 has 15 residues. The CDR3 is CASSPTLLARETQYF. Written as DNA, the CDR3 is TGTGCCAGCAGTCCGACCCTTCTTGCGCGGGAGACCCAGTACTTC.

The genes are TRBV11-2 and TRBJ2-1; 8 bases fit TRBD2. There are 15 residues in the CDR3. V dropped 4 bases and J dropped 2; count of bases not matched to a gene: 4. Germline CDR1 and CDR2: SGHAT and FQNNGV. The CDR3 sequence is CASSSAGGAYNEQFF. In DNA form, the CDR3 reads TGTGCCAGCAGCTCCGCGGGGGGTGCCTACAATGAGCAGTTCTTC.

The rearrangement joins TRBV5-1 to TRBJ2-4, with D tentatively TRBD1 (6 bases). The germline gives CDR1 SGHRS, CDR2 YFSETQ. V was cut by 3 bases and J by 0 bases, with 7 bases left in between. CDR3 length: 14 residues. In DNA, the CDR3 is TGCGCCAGCAGCTGGACAGTAGCCAAAAACATTCAGTACTTC. It is translated as CASSWTVAKNIQYF.

There are a few counts of this clonotype. The chain combines TRBV12-3 or TRBV12-4 with TRBJ2-7, with 8 bases that match TRBD1. CDR3 size: 14 residues. V shed 7 bases and J 2 bases; nucleotides not matched to a gene: 7. CDR3: CASNLGQVAYEQYF. The CDR3 nucleotides are TGTGCCAGCAACCTGGGACAGGTGGCCTACGAGCAGTACTTC.

This sequence joins TRBV20-1 and TRBJ2-1, with TRBD2 identical over 16 bases. Trimming at V came to 1 base and at J to 6 bases, leaving 6 bases not matched to a gene. The CDR3 is made up of 17 amino acids. Germline CDR1 is DFQATT and CDR2 is SNEGSKA (reference sequence). In nucleotides, the CDR3 is TGCAGTGCTAGAGGGGGACTAGCGGGAGGGCCTGTCAATGAGCAGTTCTTC. It encodes CSARGGLAGGPVNEQFF.

Only a few counts were recorded for this clonotype. The gene calls are TRBV6-2 or TRBV6-3 and TRBJ1-2; D is perhaps TRBD1 (5 bases). Germline CDR1 reads MNHEY; CDR2 reads SVGEGT. The CDR3 has 13 residues. Trimming removed 4 bases at V and 8 bases at J, with 14 bases between. The CDR3 spells CASSFNLGTGYTF. CDR3 sequence (DNA): TGTGCCAGCAGTTTTAATCTAGGGACCGGCTACACCTTC.

A remark on this clonotype: Sequence at one end of the junction differs from germline and may be a read error. The gene calls are TRBV25-1 and TRBJ2-3; D is unclear. CDR1 MGHDK and CDR2 SYGVNS come from the germline V gene. The CDR3 loop spans 13 amino acids. CDR3: CASSEFGLDTQYF. CDR3 nucleotides: TGTGCCAGCAGTGAATTCGGGTTAGATACACAGTATTTT.

The V gene is TRBV7-6, the J gene TRBJ1-6; 8 bases fit TRBD1. This CDR3 region has 14 residues. Germline V CDR1 and CDR2: SGHVS, FNYEAQ. J gave up 8 bases and V 6 bases, and 6 bases lay outside the gene matches. The chain's CDR3 is CASRFDRGDSPLHF. The DNA of the CDR3 is TGTGCCAGCAGATTTGACAGGGGAGATTCACCCCTCCACTTT.

This clonotype has just a few counts. The rearrangement uses TRBV28 and TRBJ2-7; D is ambiguous. The length of the CDR3 is 13 residues. CDR1 MDHEN and CDR2 SYDVKM come from the germline V gene. With 6 bases removed from V and 3 bases from J, the gap between germline ends came to 12 bases. CDR3 nucleotides: TGTGCCAGCAGCCCCTCGGAACTCTACGAGCAGTACTTC. It yields the protein CASSPSELYEQYF.

V usage is TRBV12-3 or TRBV12-4 and J usage is TRBJ2-5, with 10 bases aligning to TRBD2. The length of the CDR3 is 15 residues. J lost 7 bases, V lost 7 bases, and 12 bases had no gene match. DNA of the CDR3: TGTGCCAGCACTGGGGACAGCGGGGGGGCAGGGACCCAGTACTTC. Amino acid sequence: CASTGDSGGAGTQYF.

This rearrangement joins TRBV4-1 to TRBJ2-1; 8 nucleotides agree with TRBD1. The ends lost 4 bases at V and 4 bases at J; junction bases unmatched: 6. The germline CDR1 and CDR2 sequences are MGHRA and YSYEKL. This CDR3 spans 15 amino acids. The CDR3 reads CASSLDRAQYNEQFF. The DNA for the CDR3 is TGCGCCAGCAGCCTGGACAGGGCCCAATACAATGAGCAGTTCTTC.

The V and J genes are TRBV20-1 and TRBJ2-7, with a tentative D call TRBD1 (6 bases). Trimming took off 6 bases at V and 6 bases at J, with 18 bases between the two ends. Germline V gene data show CDR1 as DFQATT and CDR2 as SNEGSKA (reference sequence). The CDR3 is made up of 13 amino acids. The CDR3 loop reads CSARDTTQGEQYF. The CDR3 region has the DNA TGCAGTGCCCGGGACACCACACAGGGCGAGCAGTACTTC.